This T cell receptor beta chain was recorded in a study of monozygotic twins with inflammatory bowel disease. The authors drew roughly 2.5 ml of blood from each donor. The CDR3 loop spans 13 amino acids. The germline V gene has CDR1 ENHRY and CDR2 SYGVKD. There were about 3,800 ng of total RNA used for each TCR library. Following a re-call of the 5' RACE reads, TCRdb has one entry per CDR3 protein and lacks DNA. Seen in this sample are some 400,000 distinct CDR3 sequences; the ten most common clones hold 2.4%. The sequencing sample was made of blood. This TCR was recovered from a human donor with ulcerative colitis or Crohn's disease, or a healthy co-twin of an affected twin (not recorded which). This chain links TRBV10-3 with TRBJ1-2. CDR3 residues: CAISERRGYGYTF.